This T cell receptor beta chain was observed in a study of cytomegalovirus exposure and HLA in healthy donors. Per the germline V gene, CDR1 is GTSNPN and CDR2 is SVGIG (reference sequence). This CDR3 contains 15 residues. V gave up 5 bases and J gave up 6 bases, with 22 bases separating them. A roughly 120-subject validation cohort, separate from the approximately 610-subject first cohort, supplied the donors. The method was immunoSEQ multiplex PCR; TCRdb's version includes in-frame clones alone and lacks a portion of them. The table lists over 200,000 clones, around nine tenths of them singletons, with 2.9% in the top ten.

Sequencing was performed on PBMCs. The chain couples TRBV30 to TRBJ1-2, with D possibly being TRBD1 (6 bases). The sequence was collected from a woman aged 18-29 years in good health and CMV-seronegative. CDR3 sequence: CAWANLGQGMNGYTF. The CDR3 DNA follows: TGTGCCTGGGCTAACCTGGGGCAGGGGATGAATGGCTACACCTTC.